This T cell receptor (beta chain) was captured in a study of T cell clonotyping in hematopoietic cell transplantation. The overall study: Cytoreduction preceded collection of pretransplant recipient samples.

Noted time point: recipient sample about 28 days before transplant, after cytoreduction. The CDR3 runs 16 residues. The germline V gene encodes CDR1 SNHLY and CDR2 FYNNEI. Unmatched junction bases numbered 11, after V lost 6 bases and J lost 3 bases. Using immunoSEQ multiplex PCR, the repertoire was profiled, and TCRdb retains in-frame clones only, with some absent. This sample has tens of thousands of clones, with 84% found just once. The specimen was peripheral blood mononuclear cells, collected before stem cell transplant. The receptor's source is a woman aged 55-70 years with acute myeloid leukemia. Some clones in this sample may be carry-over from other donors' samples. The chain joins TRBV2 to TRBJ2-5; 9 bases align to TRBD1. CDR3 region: CASRFQNTGGEETQYF. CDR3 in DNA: TGTGCCAGCAGGTTTCAAAATACAGGGGGCGAAGAGACCCAGTACTTC.